The present T cell receptor (beta chain) was sequenced within a study of T-cell memory formation after mild COVID-19. Study-level findings and limits: Among CD4+ contracting clones, most were CM and EM, and CD8+ ones EMRA. Certain responding clones were present in pre-infection memory, suggesting participation of cross-reactive memory.

Of note for this clonotype: Its specificity is not known.

5'RACE with constant-segment primers yielded barcoded, UMI-tagged TCR alpha and TCR beta cDNA libraries. TCRdb re-called the 5' RACE reads through MiXCR, storing one row per CDR3 protein. The sample includes under 200,000 distinct CDR3 sequences, roughly a third of them seen just once. This CDR3 comprises 13 residues. CDR1 is SQVTM, CDR2 ANQGSEA, per germline. V gave up 7 bases and J gave up 5 bases, with 17 bases separating them. The clonotype was recovered from an adult woman who had mild COVID-19 (a few samples of this study predate the infection). Cell type and time point are not known. The chain couples TRBV29-1 to TRBJ1-1; unclear D gene. The sequencing sample was made of PBMCs or a T cell subset sorted from them (not recorded which). This chain's CDR3 is CSALDIPGTEAFF. The DNA of the CDR3 is TGCAGCGCTCTAGACATCCCCGGGACTGAAGCTTTCTTT.